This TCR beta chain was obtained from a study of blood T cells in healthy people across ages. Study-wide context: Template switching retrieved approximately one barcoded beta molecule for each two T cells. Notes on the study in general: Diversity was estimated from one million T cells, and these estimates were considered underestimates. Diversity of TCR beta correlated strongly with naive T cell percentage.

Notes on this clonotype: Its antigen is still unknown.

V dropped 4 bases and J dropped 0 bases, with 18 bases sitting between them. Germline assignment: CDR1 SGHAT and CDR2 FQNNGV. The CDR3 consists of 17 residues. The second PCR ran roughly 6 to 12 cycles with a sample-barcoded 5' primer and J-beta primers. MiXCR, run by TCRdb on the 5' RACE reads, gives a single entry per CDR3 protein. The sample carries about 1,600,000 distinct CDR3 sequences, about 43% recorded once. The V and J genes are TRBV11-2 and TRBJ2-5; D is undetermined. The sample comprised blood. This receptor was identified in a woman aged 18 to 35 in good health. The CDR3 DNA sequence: TGTGCCAGCAGCTACGTAAAACTCGGACGCGACCAAGAGACCCAGTACTTC. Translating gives CASSYVKLGRDQETQYF.